This T cell receptor (beta chain) was found in a study of cytomegalovirus exposure and HLA in healthy donors. 13 Jbeta primers and 60 Vbeta primers were used for the PCR. Some clones are missing from TCRdb's copy, which holds only in-frame ones; the method was immunoSEQ multiplex PCR. Seen here are some 120,000 clones, about four fifths observed once, and the top ten hold about 1.8%. This clone was seen once. Its cognate antigen is unknown. The J segment lost 5 bases and the V segment lost 6 bases, leaving 9 bases of the junction unmatched. Looked up from germline, CDR1 is WNHNN and CDR2 is SYGVQD (reference sequence). The CDR3 sequence is 15 residues long. Study-wide results and caveats: A later analysis found common viral pathogens apparently linked to several of the most significant clusters. As was reported, the classifier diagnosed cytomegalovirus status with high specificity and sensitivity. Researchers had no immune exposure information except CMV serostatus available.

This TCR was recovered from a man aged 18 to 30 in good health and CMV-seronegative. The chain couples TRBV10-1 to TRBJ2-1, with TRBD2 identical over 8 bases. The material sequenced was PBMCs. DNA for the CDR3: TGCGCCAGCAGCCTAGCGGGTCATCCCAACAATGAGCAGTTCTTC. This sequence encodes CASSLAGHPNNEQFF.